There are a few counts of the clone carrying this T cell receptor beta chain. The data are from a study of T-cell reconstitution after alpha-beta-depleted transplantation in children. Using unique molecular identifiers, the investigators prepared the TCRbeta library. MiXCR, run by TCRdb on the PCR reads, gives a single entry per CDR3 protein. There are around 680,000 distinct CDR3 sequences in the sample; approximately 15% occur only once, and approximately 1% lies in the top ten. Trimming removed 2 bases from V and 7 bases from J, with 15 bases in between. Germline loops: CDR1 MNHEY, CDR2 SVGAGI. The CDR3 is made up of 15 amino acids.

This sample comprised PBMCs from the stem cell graft donor, obtained from the stem cell graft. The chain carries TRBV6-5 and TRBJ2-1, with D perhaps matching TRBD1 or TRBD2 (5 bases each). This clonotype originated in a human donor who donated a stem cell graft to a child with acute myeloid leukemia. CDR3 in amino acids: CASSYGPFGANEQFF. In DNA form, the CDR3 reads TGTGCCAGCAGTTACGGTCCTTTCGGGGCTAATGAGCAGTTCTTC.